This TCR beta chain originates from a study of metastatic and nonmetastatic thyroid tumors. TCRdb redid the clone calls on the PCR reads using MiXCR. Of 9,000 or so clones in the sample, about 14% were seen once. Notes on this clone: A clone one base away is much larger, so this may be a read error. Different DNA sequences within this sample yield the same CDR3.

Germline lookup yields CDR1 ENHRY and CDR2 SYGVKD. This CDR3 comprises 14 residues. Patients were all untreated before their thyroid surgery. Sequencing was done on a sample of blood. This chain joins TRBV10-3 and TRBJ2-2, with D unclear. The sequence came from a female donor with papillary thyroid cancer or a benign thyroid nodule (not recorded which). Some clones in this sample may be carry-over from other donors' samples. CDR3 protein: CAISESSNTGELFF. The DNA for the CDR3 is TGTGCCATCAGCGAGTCCTCGAACACCGGGGAGCTGTTTTTT.